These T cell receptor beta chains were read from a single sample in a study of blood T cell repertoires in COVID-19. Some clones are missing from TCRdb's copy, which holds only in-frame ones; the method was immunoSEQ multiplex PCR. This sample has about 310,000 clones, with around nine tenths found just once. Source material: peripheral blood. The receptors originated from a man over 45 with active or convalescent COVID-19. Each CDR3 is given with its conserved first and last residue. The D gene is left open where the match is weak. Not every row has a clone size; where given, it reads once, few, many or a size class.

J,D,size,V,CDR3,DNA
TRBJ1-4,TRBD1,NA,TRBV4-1,CASSLGTGDQLFF,TGCGCCAGCAGCCTTGGGACAGGGGATCAACTGTTTTTT
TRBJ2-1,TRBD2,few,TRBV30,CAWTKSWGGEQFF,TGTGCCTGGACAAAAAGCTGGGGGGGTGAGCAGTTCTTC
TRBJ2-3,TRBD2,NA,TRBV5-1,CASSRLAGGPNTQYF,TGCGCCAGCAGTCGACTAGCGGGAGGGCCAAATACGCAGTATTTT
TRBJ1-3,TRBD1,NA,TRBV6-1,CASSDRGSSGNTIYF,TGTGCCAGCAGTGACAGGGGGAGCTCTGGAAACACCATATATTTT
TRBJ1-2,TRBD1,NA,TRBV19,CASSPGTGPLGYGYTF,TGTGCCAGTAGTCCAGGGACAGGCCCACTGGGCTATGGCTACACCTTC
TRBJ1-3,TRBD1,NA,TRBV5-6,CASSQTGRPGNTIYF,TGTGCCAGCAGCCAGACAGGGAGGCCCGGAAACACCATATATTTT
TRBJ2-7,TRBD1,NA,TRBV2,CASSPLGQVDYEQYF,TGTGCCAGCAGTCCACTCGGACAGGTAGACTACGAGCAGTACTTC
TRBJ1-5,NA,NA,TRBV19,CASNLRVNQPQHF,TGTGCCTCAAACCTCAGGGTTAATCAGCCCCAGCATTTT
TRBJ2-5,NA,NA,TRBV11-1,CASSPSWGAQETQYF,TGTGCCAGCAGTCCCTCCTGGGGAGCTCAAGAGACCCAGTACTTC
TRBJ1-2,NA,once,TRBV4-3,CASSPRRNAGNYGYTF,TGCGCCAGCAGCCCCCGAAGAAACGCAGGGAACTATGGCTACACCTTC
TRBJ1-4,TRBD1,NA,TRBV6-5,CASSPGQNNEKLFF,TGTGCCAGCAGTCCGGGACAGAATAATGAAAAACTGTTTTTT
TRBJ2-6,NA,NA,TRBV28,CASSLHTQGAGANVLTF,TGTGCCAGCAGTTTACATACCCAGGGTGCTGGGGCCAACGTCCTGACTTTC
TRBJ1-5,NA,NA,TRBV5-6,CASSLWGPGNQPQHF,TGTGCCAGCAGCTTGTGGGGGCCTGGCAATCAGCCCCAGCATTTT
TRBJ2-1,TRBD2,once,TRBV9,CASSVAPGGYSEQFF,TGTGCCAGCAGCGTAGCTCCGGGAGGGTATAGTGAGCAGTTCTTC
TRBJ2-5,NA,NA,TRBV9,CASSVAARAQGETQYF,TGTGCCAGCAGCGTAGCGGCCAGGGCCCAGGGGGAGACCCAGTACTTC
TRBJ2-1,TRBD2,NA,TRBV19,CASSIQTSGRFNEQFF,TGTGCCAGTAGTATACAAACTAGCGGGAGATTCAATGAGCAGTTCTTC
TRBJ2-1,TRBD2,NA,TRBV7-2,CASSPGTSGGEQFF,TGTGCCAGCAGCCCAGGGACTAGCGGGGGGGAGCAGTTCTTC
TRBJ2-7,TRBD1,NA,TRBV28,CASSSGQGVHEQYF,TGTGCCAGCAGTTCAGGACAGGGGGTGCACGAGCAGTACTTC
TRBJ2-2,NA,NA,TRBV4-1,CASSQVDLGLTGELFF,TGCGCCAGCAGCCAAGTGGATCTCGGACTTACCGGGGAGCTGTTTTTT
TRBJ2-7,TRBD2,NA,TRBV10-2,CASSESGAGVGYEQYF,TGCGCCAGCAGTGAGTCTGGAGCGGGAGTTGGCTACGAGCAGTACTTC
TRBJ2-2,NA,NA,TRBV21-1,CASSKVKRQPGELFF,TGTGCCAGCAGCAAAGTTAAACGACAGCCCGGGGAGCTGTTTTTT
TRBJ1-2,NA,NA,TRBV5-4,CASSPDRNYGYTF,TGTGCCAGCAGTCCCGACAGAAACTATGGCTACACCTTC
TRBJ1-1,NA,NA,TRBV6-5,CASRRTGMNTEAFF,TGTGCCAGCAGACGAACGGGGATGAACACTGAAGCTTTCTTT
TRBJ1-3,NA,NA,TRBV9,CASSVVDTASSGNTIYF,TGTGCCAGCAGCGTAGTCGATACGGCTAGCTCTGGAAACACCATATATTTT
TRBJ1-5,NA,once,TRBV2,CASSEVAGDQPQHF,TGTGCCAGCAGTGAAGTGGCGGGGGATCAGCCCCAGCATTTT
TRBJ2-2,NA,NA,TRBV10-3,CAISAGLGELFF,TGTGCCATCAGTGCAGGCCTCGGGGAGCTGTTTTTT
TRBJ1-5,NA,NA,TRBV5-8,CASSLADYSNQPQHF,TGTGCCAGCAGCTTGGCAGACTATAGCAATCAGCCCCAGCATTTT
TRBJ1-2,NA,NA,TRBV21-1,CASTSGGIRSYGYTF,TGTGCCAGCACCTCAGGGGGAATCCGTTCCTATGGCTACACCTTC